These T cell receptor beta chains were read from a single sample in a study of cytomegalovirus exposure and HLA in healthy donors. Produced via immunoSEQ multiplex PCR; TCRdb's table is partial and in-frame only. The repertoire holds approximately 120,000 clones, approximately 94% seen once, with roughly 1.2% in the top ten. Sequences were obtained from PBMCs. The receptor source for this set is a woman aged 18 to 35 in good health and CMV-seronegative. CDR3s include the opening cysteine and the closing phenylalanine or tryptophan. The order of the fields is J gene, clone size, D gene, V gene, CDR3 DNA, CDR3 protein. A D gene is named only where the DNA matches it firmly. Size is omitted from some rows. Given values are once, few, many or a class for expanded clones.

>TRBJ2-3|-|-|TRBV11-2
TGTGCCAGCAGCTACCGGGAGCCCACAGATACGCAGTATTTT
CASSYREPTDTQYF
>TRBJ2-3|once|TRBD2|TRBV12-5
TGTGCTAGTGGTTTGGCGGGGGGGCCGCAGTATTTT
CASGLAGGPQYF
>TRBJ1-1|-|-|TRBV5-1
TGCGCCAGCAGCCTCCGGACAGACACTGAAGCTTTCTTT
CASSLRTDTEAFF
>TRBJ1-5|-|-|TRBV30
TGTGCCTGGAGTGAGGGGGTTTTCTATAGCAATCAGCCCCAGCATTTT
CAWSEGVFYSNQPQHF
>TRBJ2-7|-|-|TRBV28
TGTGCCAGCAGTCGGGACACCAATTACGAGCAGTACTTC
CASSRDTNYEQYF
>TRBJ1-5|-|-|TRBV2
TGTGCCAGCAGACCCGGGGGAAATCAGCCCCAGCATTTT
CASRPGGNQPQHF
>TRBJ2-2|-|-|TRBV4-1
TGCGCCAGCAGCCAAGCAGGGAAGCTGTTTTTT
CASSQAGKLFF
>TRBJ1-2|-|-|TRBV7-5
TGTGCCAGAAGCTTTTCCGGGACACAGTATGGCTACACCTTC
CARSFSGTQYGYTF
>TRBJ1-1|-|TRBD1|TRBV10-3
TGTGCCATCAGTGAGTCAGACAGGGGGAACACTGAAGCTTTCTTT
CAISESDRGNTEAFF
>TRBJ1-3|-|-|TRBV28
TGTGCCAGCAGTTCTTTGGGCCACCTCTCTGGAAACACCATATATTTT
CASSSLGHLSGNTIYF
>TRBJ2-3|-|TRBD2|TRBV9
TGTGCCAGCAGCGTAGACCTAGCGGGGGGGCCAAAAGATACGCAGTATTTT
CASSVDLAGGPKDTQYF
>TRBJ2-5|-|-|TRBV11-2
TGTGCCAGCAGCTACTACGCCAGTGTGTCTGAGACCCAGTACTTC
CASSYYASVSETQYF
>TRBJ1-1|-|-|TRBV14
TGTGCCAGCAGCTCGGTCGGGTGGTCTGAAGCTTTCTTT
CASSSVGWSEAFF